This entry describes one T cell receptor beta chain. What it recognizes is unknown. Use of 60 Vbeta and 13 Jbeta primers characterized the PCR. Methods used by the authors: Unique TCR beta chains totaled some 80 million in a later count, with about 11 million of them shared. The data were produced by immunoSEQ multiplex PCR, yet TCRdb's version contains in-frame clones alone and is incomplete. V, J and clone size derive from that table, while D and trimming were established from the DNA sequence. The sample lists 150,000 or so clones, more than 75% occurring once. The data belong to a study of cytomegalovirus exposure and HLA in healthy donors. General study results and limits: A later analysis found that most CMV-associated TCR beta chains appeared HLA-restricted. There were 150 to 200 TCR beta chains listed as cytomegalovirus-associated. The records held CMV serostatus as the only immune exposure information.

The V gene's germline CDR1 is MDHEN and CDR2 SYDVKM. Trimming cost V 6 bases and J 7 bases, with 16 bases left between them. This CDR3 has 13 residues. The J gene is TRBJ2-7, the V gene TRBV28, with D perhaps TRBD1 (5 bases). The sequencing input was PBMCs. The source is a woman between 18 and 29 years old in good health and CMV-seronegative. DNA of the CDR3: TGTGCCAGCAGCACCCAGGGTTCAGGAGAGCAGTACTTC. Translated, it gives CASSTQGSGEQYF. Variable domain in full (rest from reference TRBV28 and TRBJ2-7): DVKVTQSSRYLVKRTGEKVFLECVQDMDHENMFWYRQDPGLGLRLIYFSYDVKMKEKGDIPEGYSVSREKKERFSLILESASTNQTSMYLCASSTQGSGEQYFGPGTRLTVT.